This entry is about one T cell receptor beta chain. No antigen is known for it. The data derive from a study of cytomegalovirus exposure and HLA in healthy donors. The data were produced by immunoSEQ multiplex PCR, yet TCRdb's version contains in-frame clones alone and is incomplete. This repertoire shows some 140,000 clones, approximately 84% found once; its top ten account for roughly 30%. Findings and limits, study-wide: Across donors, most TCRs were seen rarely, yet some public ones were widespread.

This CDR3 is built from 15 residues. J lost 4 bases, V lost 6 bases, and 9 bases had no gene match. From germline, CDR1 is MNHNS and CDR2 SASEGT. The gene calls are TRBV6-1 and TRBJ1-1, with 9 bases matching TRBD1. The sample comprised PBMCs. The sequence was obtained from a young man in good health and CMV-seropositive. This CDR3 reads CASRRDRAPGTEAFF. As DNA, the CDR3 is TGTGCCAGCAGGAGGGACAGGGCTCCGGGCACTGAAGCTTTCTTT.